A single sample is the source of the 5 T cell receptor delta chains below, sequenced in a study of gamma-delta chains in newborns, infants, children. TCRdb processed the reads again with the CATT caller. The sample yields around 3,500 delta-chain clones, about 0.29% seen once. The sample was blood. The source of these receptors is a child who was a newborn, infant or young child, either healthy, febrile or measles-vaccinated (not recorded which).

This clone was recorded a few times. A much larger clone lies a single base off, so this may be a read error. CDR3 amino acids: CACDILGDPWDTRQMFF. The CDR3 region has the DNA TGTGCCTGTGACATACTGGGGGACCCCTGGGACACCCGACAGATGTTTTTC. The rearrangement joins TRDV2 to TRDJ3; 9 bases fit TRDD3. This CDR3 has 17 residues. The germline V gene encodes CDR1 GEAIGNYY and CDR2 EKD. The ends lost 2 bases at V and 2 bases at J; junction bases unmatched: 3.

This clone was seen more than once but under ten times. TCRdb shows a much larger clone's protein in place of this DNA's translation, and the two differ at residue 3, likely through a read error; the protein shown is translated from the DNA. The genes are TRDV2 and TRDJ3, with 8 bases that match TRDD3. This CDR3 has 19 amino acids. CDR1 and CDR2 (germline): GEAIGNYY, EKD. In DNA form, the CDR3 reads TGTGCCCGTGACACCGTAACTGGGGGTTCCTCCTGGGACACCCGACAGATGTTTTTC. Its protein is CARDTVTGGSSWDTRQMFF.

Of note for this clone: One base separates it from a far larger clone, so it is likely a read error. The sample contains more than one DNA sequence encoding this CDR3. V and J are TRDV2 and TRDJ3; TRDD3 matches 12 bases. V trimming: 2 bases; J trimming: 0 bases; junction bases outside the gene matches: 7. The CDR3 contains 20 residues. Germline loops: CDR1 GEAIGNYY, CDR2 EKD. As DNA, the CDR3 is TGTGCCTGTGACAATACTGGGGGATACCCCAGCTCCTGGGACACCCGACAGATGTTTTTC. It encodes CACDNTGGYPSSWDTRQMFF.

This clone was picked up a small number of times. TCRdb's protein, taken from a much larger clone, differs from this DNA's translation at residue 5, likely owing to a read error; the protein displayed comes from the DNA. The rearrangement uses TRDV2 and TRDJ3, with TRDD3 matching 8 bases. The junction had 6 bases not matched to a gene; V was cut back by 3 bases and J by 0 bases. The CDR3 covers 18 residues. In germline, CDR1 is GEAIGNYY, CDR2 EKD. The CDR3, as DNA: TGTGCCTGTGACGCCGTCTGGGGGAGCTCCTGGGACACCCGACAGATGTTTTTC. This encodes CACDAVWGSSWDTRQMFF.

Note on this clone: A far larger clone is off by one base, so a read error is likely. The V call is TRDV2, the J call TRDJ2; 8 bases fit TRDD3. V was clipped by 7 bases and J by 6 bases; unmatched bases: 18. The CDR3 consists of 17 residues. In germline, CDR1 is GEAIGNYY, CDR2 EKD. CDR3 sequence: CACVPVNGGSGAAQLFF. DNA of the CDR3: TGTGCCTGCGTCCCAGTAAATGGGGGATCAGGGGCAGCACAACTCTTCTTT.